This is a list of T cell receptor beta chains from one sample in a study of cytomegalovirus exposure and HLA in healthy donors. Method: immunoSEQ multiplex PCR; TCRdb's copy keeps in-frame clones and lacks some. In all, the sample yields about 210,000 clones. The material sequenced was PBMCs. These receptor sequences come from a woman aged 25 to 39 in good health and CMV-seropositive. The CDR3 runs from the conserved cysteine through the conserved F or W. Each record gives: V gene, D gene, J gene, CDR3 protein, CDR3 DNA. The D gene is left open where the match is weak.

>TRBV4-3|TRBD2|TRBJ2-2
CASSQDFLAESNTGELFF
TGCGCCAGCAGCCAAGACTTCCTAGCGGAGTCGAACACCGGGGAGCTGTTTTTT
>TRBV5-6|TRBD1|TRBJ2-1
CASEGAPYNEQFF
TGTGCCAGCGAGGGGGCCCCCTACAATGAGCAGTTCTTC
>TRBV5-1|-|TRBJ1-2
CASSLDWGANYGYTF
TGCGCCAGCAGCTTGGATTGGGGAGCCAACTATGGCTACACCTTC
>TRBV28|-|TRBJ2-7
CASSPRGLSYEQYF
TGTGCCAGCAGTCCCAGGGGTCTCTCCTACGAGCAGTACTTC
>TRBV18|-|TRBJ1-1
CASSPRRDTEAFF
TGTGCCAGCTCACCACGCAGGGACACTGAAGCTTTCTTT
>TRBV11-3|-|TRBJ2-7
CASSFGSTPPYEQYF
TGTGCCAGCAGCTTCGGGAGTACCCCTCCCTACGAGCAGTACTTC
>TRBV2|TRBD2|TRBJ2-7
CASKRGGLEQYF
TGTGCCAGCAAGCGGGGGGGCCTCGAGCAGTACTTC
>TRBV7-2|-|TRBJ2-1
CASSLGQWDEQFF
TGTGCCAGCAGCTTAGGACAGTGGGATGAGCAGTTCTTC
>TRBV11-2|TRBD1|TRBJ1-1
CASSPVTGGTEAFF
TGTGCCAGCAGCCCGGTGACAGGGGGCACTGAAGCTTTCTTT
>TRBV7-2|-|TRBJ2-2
CASSSDRTGELFF
TGTGCCAGCAGCTCGGACAGAACCGGGGAGCTGTTTTTT
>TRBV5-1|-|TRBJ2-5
CASSFRSETQYF
TGCGCCAGCAGCTTTCGTAGCGAGACCCAGTACTTC
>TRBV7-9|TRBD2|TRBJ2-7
CASSSIPGGAYEQYF
TGTGCCAGCAGCTCCATCCCGGGGGGGGCCTACGAGCAGTACTTC
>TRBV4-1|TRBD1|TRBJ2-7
CASSQEVQGAYEQYF
TGCGCCAGCAGCCAAGAAGTACAGGGGGCTTACGAGCAGTACTTC
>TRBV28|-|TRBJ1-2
CASRQTEAYGYTF
TGTGCCAGCAGACAAACAGAAGCCTATGGCTACACCTTC
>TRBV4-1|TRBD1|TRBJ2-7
CASSQGTGGTYEQYF
TGCGCCAGCAGCCAAGGCACAGGGGGCACCTACGAGCAGTACTTC
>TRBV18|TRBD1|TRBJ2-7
CASSPGTESYEQYF
TGTGCCAGCTCACCCGGGACAGAATCCTACGAGCAGTACTTC
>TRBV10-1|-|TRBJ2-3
CASSELQVTDTQYF
TGCGCCAGCAGTGAGTTACAGGTCACAGATACGCAGTATTTT
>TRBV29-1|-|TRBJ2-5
CSGRTVVETQYF
TGCAGCGGAAGGACTGTCGTTGAGACCCAGTACTTC
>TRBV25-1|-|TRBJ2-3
CASSERGQSTDTQYF
TGTGCCAGCAGTGAAAGAGGGCAGAGCACAGATACGCAGTATTTT
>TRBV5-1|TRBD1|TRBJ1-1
CASRGGQGGTEAFF
TGCGCCAGCAGGGGGGGACAGGGGGGAACTGAAGCTTTCTTT
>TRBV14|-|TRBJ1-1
CASRPTGNTEAFF
TGTGCCAGCAGACCGACAGGGAACACTGAAGCTTTCTTT
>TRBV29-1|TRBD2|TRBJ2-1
CSVRARLAENNEQFF
TGCAGCGTGAGGGCCAGGCTAGCGGAAAACAATGAGCAGTTCTTC
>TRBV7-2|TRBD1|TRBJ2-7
CASSLAHGTGKLTYEQYF
TGTGCCAGCAGCTTAGCGCACGGGACAGGTAAACTAACCTACGAGCAGTACTTC